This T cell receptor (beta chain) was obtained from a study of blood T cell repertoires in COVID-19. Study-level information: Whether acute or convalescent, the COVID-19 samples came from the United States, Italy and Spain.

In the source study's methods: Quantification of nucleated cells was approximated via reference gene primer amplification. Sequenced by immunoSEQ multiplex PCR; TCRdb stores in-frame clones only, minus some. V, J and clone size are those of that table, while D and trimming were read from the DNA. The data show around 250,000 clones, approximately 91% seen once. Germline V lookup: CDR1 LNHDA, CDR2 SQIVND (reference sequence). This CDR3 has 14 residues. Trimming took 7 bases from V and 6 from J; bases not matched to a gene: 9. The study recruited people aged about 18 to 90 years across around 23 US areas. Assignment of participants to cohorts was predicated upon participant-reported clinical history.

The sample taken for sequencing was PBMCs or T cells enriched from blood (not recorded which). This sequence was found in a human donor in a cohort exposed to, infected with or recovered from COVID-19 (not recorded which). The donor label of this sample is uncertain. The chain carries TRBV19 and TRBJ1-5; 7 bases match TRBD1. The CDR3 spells CASTRGTETQPQHF. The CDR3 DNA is TGTGCCAGTACTAGAGGGACAGAAACTCAGCCCCAGCATTTT.